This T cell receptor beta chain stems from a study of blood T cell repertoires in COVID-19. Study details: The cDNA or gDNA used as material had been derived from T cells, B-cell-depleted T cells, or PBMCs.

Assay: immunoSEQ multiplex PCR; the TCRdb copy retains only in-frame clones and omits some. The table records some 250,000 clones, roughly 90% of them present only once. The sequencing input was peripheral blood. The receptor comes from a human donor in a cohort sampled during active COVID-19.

In nucleotides, the CDR3 is TGTGCCAGCAGCCATAACGCGGGGCGGAACACTGAAGCTTTCTTT. Translated, it gives CASSHNAGRNTEAFF. This sequence joins TRBV11-2 and TRBJ1-1; a possible D gene is TRBD1 (5 bases). The CDR3 is 15 amino acids. Trimming shortened V by 5 bases and J by 1 base, and 14 bases separated the two germline ends. In germline, CDR1 is SGHAT, CDR2 FQNNGV.